This paragraph covers one TCR beta chain sequence. Its antigen is undetermined. At one of its ends the junction is not consistent with the germline gene, which may arise from a read error. Each CDR3 protein is one row after TCRdb ran MiXCR on the multiplex PCR reads. The data show 15,000 or so distinct CDR3 sequences, about three fifths seen once. This sample was taken from a study of breast tumors, draining lymph nodes, adjacent tissues. Overall study findings and caveats: Data only fit, rather than demonstrated, lymph node origin of most tumor T cells. Most tumor T cells seemingly derive from lymph node, then expand in tumor.

Sequencing was performed on tumor-adjacent breast tissue. The TCR sequence derives from a female donor with breast cancer. Some clones in this sample may be carry-over from other donors' samples.

The CDR3 is CANSLGTGAYGYTF. The CDR3 DNA follows: TGTGCCAACAGCTTAGGGACAGGGGCCTATGGCTACACCTTC. The gene calls are TRBV7-3 and TRBJ1-2, with 10 bases that match TRBD1. The germline V gene encodes CDR1 SGHTA and CDR2 FQGTGA. This CDR3 has 14 residues.